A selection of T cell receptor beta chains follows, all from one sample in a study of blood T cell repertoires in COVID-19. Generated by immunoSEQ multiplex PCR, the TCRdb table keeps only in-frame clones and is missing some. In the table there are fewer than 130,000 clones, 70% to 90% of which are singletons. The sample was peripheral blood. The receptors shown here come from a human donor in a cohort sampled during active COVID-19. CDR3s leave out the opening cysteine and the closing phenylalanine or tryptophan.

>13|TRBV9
ASSVISGSYNEQF
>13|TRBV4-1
ASSPGPGDLGTQY
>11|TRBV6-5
ASNQVGSDTIY
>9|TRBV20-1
SALRVHEQF
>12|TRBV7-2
ASSLGLAVREQF
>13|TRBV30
AWIFDSWNTGELF
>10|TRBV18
ASSPPGAYYT
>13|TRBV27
ASSLFFPPRGETF
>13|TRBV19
ASSRRTGSYNEQF
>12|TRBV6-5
ASSSRDRASPLH
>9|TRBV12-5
ASGVTDLAF
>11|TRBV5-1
ASRTGQNYEQY
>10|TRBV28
ASSPYNYGYT
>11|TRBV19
ASSIGGNQPQH
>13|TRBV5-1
ASSAGTENTGELF
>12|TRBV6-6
ASLPGQGAYEQY
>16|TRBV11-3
ASIPPPDRDRGLCGYT